This TCR beta chain was sequenced during a study of cytomegalovirus exposure and HLA in healthy donors. The CDR3 has 15 amino acids. V dropped 5 bases and J dropped 5; count of bases not matched to a gene: 5. Germline values: CDR1 SGHNT, CDR2 YENEEA. Regarding this clone: Its antigen is unidentified.

Study outcomes and limitations: First-cohort TCR clusters tended to co-occur in the 120 or so validation repertoires, a later analysis found. Researchers catalogued about 150 TCR beta chains as cytomegalovirus-associated.

Sequencing used immunoSEQ multiplex PCR; TCRdb keeps in-frame clones, though not all of them. Of about 140,000 clones in the sample, 88% were seen once. V gene TRBV11-3 combines with J gene TRBJ2-3, with TRBD1 matching over 12 bases. Sequences were obtained from PBMCs. This clonotype originated in a young woman in good health and CMV-seropositive. DNA of the CDR3: TGTGCCAGCAGCCGGGACAGGGGGCATGGAGATACGCAGTATTTT. Protein: CASSRDRGHGDTQYF.